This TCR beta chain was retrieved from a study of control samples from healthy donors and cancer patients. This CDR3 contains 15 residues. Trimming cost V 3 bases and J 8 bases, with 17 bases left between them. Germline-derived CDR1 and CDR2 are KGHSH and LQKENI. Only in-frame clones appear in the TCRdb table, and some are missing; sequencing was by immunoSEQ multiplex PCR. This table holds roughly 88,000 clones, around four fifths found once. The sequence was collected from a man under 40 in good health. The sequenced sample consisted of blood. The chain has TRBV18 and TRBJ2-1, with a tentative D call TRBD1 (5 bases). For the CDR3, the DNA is TGTGCCAGCTCACCGTGGGGCCTTGGTTTCGATGAGCAGTTCTTC. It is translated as CASSPWGLGFDEQFF.